By share of the sample, the clone carrying this T cell receptor beta chain is hyperexpanded. Its antigen is unidentified. The CDR3 sequence is 11 residues long. V lost 5 bases to trimming and J lost 11 bases, with 10 bases between them. The germline gives CDR1 GTSNPN, CDR2 SVGIG (reference sequence). Sequencing used immunoSEQ multiplex PCR; TCRdb keeps in-frame clones, though not all of them. This sample has roughly 14,000 clones, with over 75% found just once. The sample comes from a study of T cells in tumors after PD-1 blockade. Study information: Patients received pembrolizumab 200 mg every 3 weeks or cemiplimab 350 mg every 2 weeks. Daily vismodegib 150 mg continued in a subset of anti-PD-1-treated patients. General study findings and limits: Blood contained about 44% of the tumor's TCR clonotypes.

V and J are TRBV30 and TRBJ1-6; no firm D call. This receptor was obtained from a human donor with basal cell carcinoma. The starting material was PBMCs, obtained after anti-PD-1 treatment. CDR3 DNA sequence: TGTGCCTGGTCCCCCGGGACACCCCTCCACTTT. Protein product: CAWSPGTPLHF.